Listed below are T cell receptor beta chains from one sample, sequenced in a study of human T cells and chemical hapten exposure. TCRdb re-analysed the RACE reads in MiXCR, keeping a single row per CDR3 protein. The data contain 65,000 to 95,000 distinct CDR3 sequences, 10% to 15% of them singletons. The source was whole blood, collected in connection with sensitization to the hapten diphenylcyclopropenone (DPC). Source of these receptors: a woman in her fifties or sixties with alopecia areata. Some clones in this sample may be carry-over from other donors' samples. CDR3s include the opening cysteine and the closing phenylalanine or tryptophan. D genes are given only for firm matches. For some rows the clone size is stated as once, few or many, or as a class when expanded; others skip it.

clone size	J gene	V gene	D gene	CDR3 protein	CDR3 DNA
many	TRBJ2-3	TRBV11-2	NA	CASSLDRTGVTDTQYF	TGTGCCAGCAGCTTAGATCGTACGGGGGTAACAGATACGCAGTATTTT
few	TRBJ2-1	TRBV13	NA	CASSPHGGPVNEQFF	TGTGCCAGCAGCCCCCATGGGGGACCGGTCAATGAGCAGTTCTTC
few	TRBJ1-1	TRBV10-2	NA	CASRVLTEAFF	TGCGCCAGCAGAGTCTTAACTGAAGCTTTCTTT
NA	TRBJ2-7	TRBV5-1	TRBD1	CANSPAGQDFYEQYF	TGCGCCAACAGCCCGGCGGGACAGGACTTCTACGAGCAGTACTTC
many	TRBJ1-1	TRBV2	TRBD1	CANTDTGDTEAFF	TGTGCCAACACTGATACAGGGGACACTGAAGCTTTCTTT
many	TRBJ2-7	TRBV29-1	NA	CSVVRASDEQYF	TGCAGCGTTGTTCGGGCTAGTGACGAGCAGTACTTC
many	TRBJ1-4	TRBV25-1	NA	CASNPRWDNEKLFF	TGTGCCAGCAATCCAAGGTGGGATAATGAAAAACTGTTTTTT
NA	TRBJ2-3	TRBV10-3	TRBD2	CAIRTGTSGGRTDTQYF	TGTGCCATCAGAACCGGGACTAGCGGGGGGCGCACAGATACGCAGTATTTT
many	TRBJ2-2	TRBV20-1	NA	CSAVYNTGELFF	TGCAGTGCTGTCTACAACACCGGGGAGCTGTTTTTT
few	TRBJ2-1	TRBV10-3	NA	CATTEQADNEQFF	TGTGCCACCACTGAGCAGGCAGACAATGAGCAGTTCTTC
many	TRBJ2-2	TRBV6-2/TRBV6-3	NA	CASSYLGAHTGELFF	TGTGCCAGCAGTTACTTAGGGGCCCACACCGGGGAGCTGTTTTTT
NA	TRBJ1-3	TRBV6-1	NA	CASSEWGRGGNTIYF	TGTGCCAGCAGTGAATGGGGGAGAGGTGGAAACACCATATATTTT
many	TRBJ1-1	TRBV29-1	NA	CSVDSGRAEAFF	TGCAGCGTCGATTCGGGTAGGGCTGAAGCTTTCTTT
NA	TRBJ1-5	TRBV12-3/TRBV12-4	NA	CASTWGFGQPQHF	TGTGCCAGCACCTGGGGGTTCGGTCAGCCCCAGCATTTT